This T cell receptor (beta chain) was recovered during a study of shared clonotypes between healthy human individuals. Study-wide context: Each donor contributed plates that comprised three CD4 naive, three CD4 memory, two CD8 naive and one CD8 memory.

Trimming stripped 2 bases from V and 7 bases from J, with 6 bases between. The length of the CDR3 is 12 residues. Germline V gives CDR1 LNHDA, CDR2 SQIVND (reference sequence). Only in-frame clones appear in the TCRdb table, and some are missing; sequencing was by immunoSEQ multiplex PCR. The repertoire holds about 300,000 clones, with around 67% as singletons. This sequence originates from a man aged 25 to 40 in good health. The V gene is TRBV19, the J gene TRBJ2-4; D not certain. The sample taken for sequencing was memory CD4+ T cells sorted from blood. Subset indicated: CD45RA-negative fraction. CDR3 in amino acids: CASSIIGNIQYF. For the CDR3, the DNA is TGTGCCAGTAGTATAATAGGGAACATTCAGTACTTC.